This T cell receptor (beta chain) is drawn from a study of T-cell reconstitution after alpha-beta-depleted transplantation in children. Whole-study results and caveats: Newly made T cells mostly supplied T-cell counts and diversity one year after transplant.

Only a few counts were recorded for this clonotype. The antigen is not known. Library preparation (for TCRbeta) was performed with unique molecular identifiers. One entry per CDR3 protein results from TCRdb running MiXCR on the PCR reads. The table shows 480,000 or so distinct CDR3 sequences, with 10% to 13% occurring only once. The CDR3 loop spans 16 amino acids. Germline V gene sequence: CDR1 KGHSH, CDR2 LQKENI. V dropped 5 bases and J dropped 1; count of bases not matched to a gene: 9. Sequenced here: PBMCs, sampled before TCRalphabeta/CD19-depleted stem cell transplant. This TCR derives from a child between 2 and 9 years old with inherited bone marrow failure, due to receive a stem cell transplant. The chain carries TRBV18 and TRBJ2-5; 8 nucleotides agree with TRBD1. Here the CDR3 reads CASSFPTGDAQETQYF. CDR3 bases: TGTGCCAGCTCATTCCCGACAGGGGACGCCCAAGAGACCCAGTACTTC. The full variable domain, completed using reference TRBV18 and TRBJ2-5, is NAGVMQNPRHLVRRRGQEARLRCSPMKGHSHVYWYRQLPEEGLKFMVYLQKENIIDESGMPKERFSAEFPKEGPSILRIQQVVRGDSAAYFCASSFPTGDAQETQYFGPGTRLLVL.